Listed below are T cell receptor beta chains from one sample, sequenced in a study of CD8 T cells in Susac syndrome. TCRdb called the immunoSEQ multiplex PCR reads again in MiXCR, with one record for every CDR3 protein. The table records around 130,000 distinct CDR3 sequences, under 96% of them present only once. The sequenced sample was CD4+ T cells from PBMCs. These receptors originate from a human donor with Susac syndrome. Both conserved end residues are trimmed from each CDR3. Some rows mark clone size as missing; the rest say once, few, many or name a class of expanded clone.

CDR3: ASSPPGSGPSYEQY
J: TRBJ2-7
V: TRBV18
size: once

CDR3: ASSSILAKETQY
J: TRBJ2-5
V: TRBV5-4
size: .

CDR3: ASSHEGGTEAF
J: TRBJ1-1
V: TRBV7-9
size: .

CDR3: ASSATGDYGYT
J: TRBJ1-2
V: TRBV12-3/TRBV12-4
size: .

CDR3: ASSLGTGGADTQY
J: TRBJ2-3
V: TRBV5-1
size: .

CDR3: ATSDMSGPYTGELF
J: TRBJ2-2
V: TRBV24-1
size: .

CDR3: ASSPRLAGANTDTQY
J: TRBJ2-3
V: TRBV11-2
size: .

CDR3: ASTGLEVQY
J: TRBJ2-4
V: TRBV2
size: .

CDR3: SASGAGTSDLSSYEQY
J: TRBJ2-7
V: TRBV20-1
size: .

CDR3: ASRAKSRGRRTEAF
J: TRBJ1-1
V: TRBV12-3/TRBV12-4
size: .

CDR3: ATSRDMTGPITEAF
J: TRBJ1-1
V: TRBV15
size: .

CDR3: AWTPNSNQPQH
J: TRBJ1-5
V: TRBV30
size: .

CDR3: SASTQAGGGYEQY
J: TRBJ2-7
V: TRBV20-1
size: .

CDR3: ASSSRGADTQY
J: TRBJ2-3
V: TRBV7-2
size: .

CDR3: ASSQDHTGLSEQY
J: TRBJ2-7
V: TRBV4-1
size: .

CDR3: ASSLGRTKNIQY
J: TRBJ2-4
V: TRBV28
size: .

CDR3: SARGGFTDTQY
J: TRBJ2-3
V: TRBV20-1
size: .

CDR3: ASSQGSGTVTDTQY
J: TRBJ2-3
V: TRBV3-1
size: .

CDR3: ASSEYWETGYT
J: TRBJ1-2
V: TRBV25-1
size: .

CDR3: ASSLEPSRGPHRF
J: TRBJ2-1
V: TRBV11-2
size: .

CDR3: ASSQDRLNNEQF
J: TRBJ2-1
V: TRBV4-2
size: once

CDR3: SADTLAVGYYEQY
J: TRBJ2-7
V: TRBV20-1
size: .

CDR3: ASSPFVYGTGELF
J: TRBJ2-2
V: TRBV4-2
size: .

CDR3: SVEAGSNQPQH
J: TRBJ1-5
V: TRBV29-1
size: .

CDR3: ASSESYSVREQF
J: TRBJ2-1
V: TRBV25-1
size: .

CDR3: ASSHEWGQETQY
J: TRBJ2-5
V: TRBV3-1
size: .

CDR3: ATADRAETQY
J: TRBJ2-5
V: TRBV24-1
size: .

CDR3: ASSSGLNLGWVEAF
J: TRBJ1-1
V: TRBV6-2/TRBV6-3
size: .

CDR3: ASSPRLERSYNEQF
J: TRBJ2-1
V: TRBV3-1
size: .

CDR3: SAIATGAGNQPQH
J: TRBJ1-5
V: TRBV20-1
size: .

CDR3: ASSETSGRAGELF
J: TRBJ2-2
V: TRBV2
size: .

CDR3: ATSMDRDYGYT
J: TRBJ1-2
V: TRBV15
size: .

CDR3: ASSRDRAQETQY
J: TRBJ2-5
V: TRBV4-2
size: few

CDR3: SWGGQNYGYT
J: TRBJ1-2
V: TRBV29-1
size: once

CDR3: ATSDWTNTGELF
J: TRBJ2-2
V: TRBV24-1
size: .

CDR3: ASSRSTGEAF
J: TRBJ1-1
V: TRBV7-2
size: .

CDR3: ASSDRDRGLYEQY
J: TRBJ2-7
V: TRBV6-2/TRBV6-3
size: .

CDR3: ASSTGLTYEQY
J: TRBJ2-7
V: TRBV19
size: .